The 2 T cell receptor beta chains below were found in one sample sequenced in a study of human T cells and chemical hapten exposure. Unseparated into fractions, whole blood served as the source from which total RNA was extracted. TCRdb ran MiXCR on the 5' RACE reads and lists one entry per CDR3 protein. This table has approximately 110,000 distinct CDR3 sequences, roughly 19% appearing once. These receptors were taken from a human donor in good health.

This clonotype was counted between two and nine times. The rearrangement joins TRBV30 to TRBJ2-4; D ambiguous. The CDR3 sequence is 13 residues long. V lost 0 bases and J lost 8, with 11 bases in between. CDR1 is GTSNPN and CDR2 is SVGIG in the germline V gene (reference sequence). The CDR3 spells CAWSVGLEDIQYF. CDR3 nucleotide sequence: TGTGCCTGGAGTGTAGGGCTAGAAGACATTCAGTACTTC.

The gene calls are TRBV9 and TRBJ2-5; 8 bases agree with TRBD2. V trimming: 4 bases; J trimming: 2 bases; junction bases outside the gene matches: 10. The length of the CDR3 is 16 residues. CDR1 and CDR2 (germline): SGDLS, YYNGEE. CDR3 residues: CASSKSGAGGQETQYF. The CDR3 coding sequence is TGTGCCAGCAGCAAAAGTGGGGCGGGAGGACAAGAGACCCAGTACTTC.